These T cell receptor beta chains were read from a single sample in a study of T cell changes during pregnancy in multiple sclerosis. The table came from immunoSEQ multiplex PCR; TCRdb's copy has only in-frame clones and leaves some out. The table has tens of thousands of clones, 91% seen once. Sequencing used CD4+ T cells from peripheral blood mononuclear cells, obtained in the third trimester of pregnancy. These receptors were taken from a female donor in good health, enrolled as a control in a pregnancy study. The CDR3 runs from the conserved cysteine through the conserved F or W. D genes are given only for firm matches. Clone size is not always given. Where it is, it says once, few, many or a class for expanded clones.

DNA	CDR3	J	V	D	size
TGTGCCAGCAGCGATACACCCTCCTATAATTCACCCCTCCACTTT	CASSDTPSYNSPLHF	TRBJ1-6	TRBV7-2	-	-
TGTGCCTGGAGTGTACGACTAGCGGGGCCACTTTTCAATGAGCAGTTCTTC	CAWSVRLAGPLFNEQFF	TRBJ2-1	TRBV30	TRBD2	-
TGTGCCATCAGTGCGGGGGAAACAAACTATGGCTACACCTTC	CAISAGETNYGYTF	TRBJ1-2	TRBV10-3	-	-
TGTGCCAGCACCACCCGGACTTTACCGGCTAACTATGGCTACACCTTC	CASTTRTLPANYGYTF	TRBJ1-2	TRBV5-8	-	-
TGTGCCAGCAGTGAGCGACAGGAGCAGTACTTC	CASSERQEQYF	TRBJ2-7	TRBV6-1	-	-
TGTGCCAGCAGCCTCCGGGACAGCCTTTATGGCTACACCTTC	CASSLRDSLYGYTF	TRBJ1-2	TRBV7-8	TRBD1	-
TGCGCCAGCAGCCAAGATGGAAGTGGACAGGCTTTGCTCCACGAGCAGTACTTC	CASSQDGSGQALLHEQYF	TRBJ2-7	TRBV4-3	TRBD1	once
TGTGCCAGCAGCGTGGACAGGGGACAAGAGACCCAGTACTTC	CASSVDRGQETQYF	TRBJ2-5	TRBV9	TRBD1	-
TGTGCCAGCAGCCCGGACAGGGCGAACACCGGGGAGCTGTTTTTT	CASSPDRANTGELFF	TRBJ2-2	TRBV11-2	TRBD1	-
TGTGCCAGCAGCTTAAACTCAGGGGGGACTGAAGCTTTCTTT	CASSLNSGGTEAFF	TRBJ1-1	TRBV7-9	TRBD1	-
TGTGCCAGCAGCCTCCGACAGGGGGCTGGGAAAAACATTCAGTACTTC	CASSLRQGAGKNIQYF	TRBJ2-4	TRBV5-6	TRBD1	-
TGTGCCAGCAGCTTGGACAGGGTGGGGAGCACCGGGGAGCTGTTTTTT	CASSLDRVGSTGELFF	TRBJ2-2	TRBV7-2	TRBD1	-
TGTGCCAGCAGCGGTGGACAGGGAAGGAGATCACCCCTCCACTTT	CASSGGQGRRSPLHF	TRBJ1-6	TRBV9	TRBD1	-
TGTGCCAGCAGACAGATTCCCAATCAGCCCCAGCATTTT	CASRQIPNQPQHF	TRBJ1-5	TRBV6-1	-	-
TGTGCCAGCAGCTTAACGGGCGAGGAAGCTTTCTTT	CASSLTGEEAFF	TRBJ1-1	TRBV7-3	-	-
TGTGCTAGTGGTTCCGGGGGGACTGGTGACTACAATGAGCAGTTCTTC	CASGSGGTGDYNEQFF	TRBJ2-1	TRBV12-5	TRBD2	-
TGTGCCTGCATCCCCGGGGATCCCTACAATGAGCAGTTCTTC	CACIPGDPYNEQFF	TRBJ2-1	TRBV30	-	-
TGCGCCAGCAGCCAGGATCGGACTAGCGGACTCACCGGGGAGCTGTTTTTT	CASSQDRTSGLTGELFF	TRBJ2-2	TRBV4-3	TRBD2	few
TGTGCCAGCAGCAGACAGAGAAATGAGCAGTTCTTC	CASSRQRNEQFF	TRBJ2-1	TRBV7-9	-	-
TGTGCCAGCAGCGCCCTGAGGGCTAGCGGGGAATCCGGGGAGCTGTTTTTT	CASSALRASGESGELFF	TRBJ2-2	TRBV5-4	TRBD2	-
TGTGCCAGCAGCGCCCAGGGGGCGTCTAATGAAAAACTGTTTTTT	CASSAQGASNEKLFF	TRBJ1-4	TRBV9	TRBD1	once
TGCAGTGCTACGGGGGTCTATGGCTACACCTTC	CSATGVYGYTF	TRBJ1-2	TRBV20-1	-	-
TGTGCCAGCAGCGTACCGGGACAGGGAAGTGGCTACACCTTC	CASSVPGQGSGYTF	TRBJ1-2	TRBV9	TRBD1	-
TGTGCCAGCAGCTTGACAGGGGGCAGGGACACCGGGGAGCTGTTTTTT	CASSLTGGRDTGELFF	TRBJ2-2	TRBV7-9	TRBD1	-
TGTGCCAGCAGTTCCTCCGGGGACAGGGGGCATGGCTACACCTTC	CASSSSGDRGHGYTF	TRBJ1-2	TRBV6-5	TRBD1	-
TGTGCCATCAGTGGACAGGGTTCCAACGAGCAGTACTTC	CAISGQGSNEQYF	TRBJ2-7	TRBV10-3	TRBD1	-
TGTGCCTGGAGTGTGAACTCTAGGGGAGAGACCCAGTACTTC	CAWSVNSRGETQYF	TRBJ2-5	TRBV30	-	-
TGTGCCAGCAGTTTAAACAGAAACACTGAAGCTTTCTTT	CASSLNRNTEAFF	TRBJ1-1	TRBV27	-	-
TGTGCCAGCAGCGTAGGGGGAGTAGCTAACTATGGCTACACCTTC	CASSVGGVANYGYTF	TRBJ1-2	TRBV9	-	once
TGTGCCAGCAGCCCTCGACTAGCGACCCCACAAGAGACCCAGTACTTC	CASSPRLATPQETQYF	TRBJ2-5	TRBV7-8	TRBD2	-
TGTGCCTGGAGCCGGAATACAGGGCGGTCGGTTACGCAGTATTTT	CAWSRNTGRSVTQYF	TRBJ2-3	TRBV30	-	-
TGCGCCAGCAGAGAGAAGACGGAGGGAAGGGGTGTTAGCTATGGCTACACCTTC	CASREKTEGRGVSYGYTF	TRBJ1-2	TRBV10-2	-	-
TGTGCCAGTAGTGGACAGGTGAGCTCCTACGAGCAGTACTTC	CASSGQVSSYEQYF	TRBJ2-7	TRBV19	TRBD1	-
TGTGCCTGGCAGACAGGGGACTACGAGCAGTACTTC	CAWQTGDYEQYF	TRBJ2-7	TRBV30	TRBD1	once
TGTGCCAGCAGTGATCTTGACAGGGTCCGTCAGCCCCAGCATTTT	CASSDLDRVRQPQHF	TRBJ1-5	TRBV2	TRBD1	-